The 15 T cell receptor beta chains presented below share a single source sample, sequenced in a study of T cells in localized non-small cell lung cancer. Generated by immunoSEQ multiplex PCR, the TCRdb table keeps only in-frame clones and is missing some. The data hold tens of thousands of clones, with about nine tenths observed a single time. The sequencing used peripheral blood, collected before any cancer treatment. These TCRs come from a man aged 35 to 69 with stage I squamous cell lung carcinoma.

The V and J genes are TRBV6-1 and TRBJ2-1; 11 bases fit TRBD1. The V and J ends lost 7 bases and 9 bases, in that order; junction bases with no gene match: 11. This CDR3 has 15 residues. The germline gives CDR1 MNHNS, CDR2 SASEGT. Here the CDR3 DNA reads TGTGCCAGCACTATCGGGACAGGGGGTAGGGGTGAGCAGTTCTTC. It codes for CASTIGTGGRGEQFF.

The chain links TRBV27 to TRBJ1-4, with D unclear. This CDR3 is 16 amino acids long. The germline V and J ends were trimmed by 1 base and 5 bases, with 14 bases remaining between them. Germline V gene lookup returns CDR1 MNHEY and CDR2 SMNVEV (reference sequence). CDR3 in amino acids: CASSLYPPQSNEKLFF. Written as DNA, the CDR3 is TGTGCCAGCAGTTTATATCCCCCCCAAAGCAATGAAAAACTGTTTTTT.

This clone was recorded once. V and J are TRBV4-3 and TRBJ2-2; weak D call: TRBD2 (5 bases). This CDR3 is built from 16 residues. CDR1 and CDR2 from the germline V gene are LGHNA and YSLEER. Trimming took off 1 base at V and 4 bases at J, with 13 bases between the two ends. As DNA, the CDR3 is TGCGCCAGCAGCCAAGGGGTAGGGAGAGGCACCGGGGAGCTGTTTTTT. Protein product: CASSQGVGRGTGELFF.

This clone was seen a few times. The V and J genes are TRBV5-1 and TRBJ1-2; TRBD1 aligns across 10 bases. Germline assignment: CDR1 SGHRS and CDR2 YFSETQ. V lost 4 bases and J lost 6; bases outside the gene matches: 9. CDR3 length: 15 amino acids. CDR3 nucleotides: TGCGCCAGCAGCCCCAGGACAGGGGGTTTTCATGGCTACACCTTC. Translating it yields CASSPRTGGFHGYTF.

The rearrangement joins TRBV7-9 to TRBJ2-2; 9 bases match TRBD1. Looked up from germline, CDR1 is SEHNR and CDR2 is FQNEAQ (reference sequence). The length of the CDR3 is 15 residues. V lost 5 bases and J lost 4; bases outside the gene matches: 5. The DNA of the CDR3 is TGTGCCAGCAGCCTGACAGGGGGAGGCACCGGGGAGCTGTTTTTT. Its protein product is CASSLTGGGTGELFF.

The rearrangement links TRBV5-1 to TRBJ1-4; TRBD1 matches at 9 bases. V was clipped by 0 bases and J by 4 bases; unmatched bases: 1. The length of the CDR3 is 15 residues. CDR1 is SGHRS and CDR2 is YFSETQ in the germline V gene. The CDR3 spells CASSLGGQGNEKLFF. In DNA, the CDR3 is TGCGCCAGCAGCTTGGGGGGACAGGGTAATGAAAAACTGTTTTTT. Variable domain in full (rest from reference TRBV5-1 and TRBJ1-4): KAGVTQTPRYLIKTRGQQVTLSCSPISGHRSVSWYQQTPGQGLQFLFEYFSETQRNKGNFPGRFSGRQFSNSRSEMNVSTLELGDSALYLCASSLGGQGNEKLFFGSGTQLSVL.

V usage is TRBV7-2 and J usage is TRBJ2-2; D is unclear. There are 14 residues in the CDR3. CDR1 SGHTA and CDR2 FQGNSA come from the germline V gene. V lost 2 bases and J 1 base, leaving 5 bases between the germline ends. The CDR3 sequence: CASSLRRNTGELFF. The CDR3 nucleotides read TGTGCCAGCAGCTTAAGACGGAACACCGGGGAGCTGTTTTTT.

The gene calls are TRBV10-3 and TRBJ1-4; D is uncertain. Trimming stripped 3 bases from V and 5 bases from J, with 7 bases between. In germline, CDR1 is ENHRY, CDR2 SYGVKD. The CDR3 totals 13 residues. CDR3 sequence reads: CAISDPVNEKLFF. Here the CDR3 DNA reads TGTGCCATCAGTGACCCCGTAAATGAAAAACTGTTTTTT.

Concerning this clone: This CDR3 is also generated by other DNA sequences in the sample. This rearrangement joins TRBV5-1 to TRBJ1-1; D is undetermined. V lost 2 bases, J lost 1 base, and 6 bases lay in between. The CDR3 loop spans 13 amino acids. Germline loops: CDR1 SGHRS, CDR2 YFSETQ. The CDR3 spells CASSLAGNTEAFF. The DNA of the CDR3 is TGCGCCAGCAGCTTAGCCGGGAACACTGAAGCTTTCTTT.

V and J are TRBV7-9 and TRBJ1-1, with TRBD1 matching over 7 bases. Germline-derived CDR1 and CDR2 are SEHNR and FQNEAQ (reference sequence). The CDR3 has 13 residues. J gave up 7 bases and V 6 bases, and 8 bases lay outside the gene matches. The CDR3 loop is CASSFTGAGEAFF. In nucleotides, the CDR3 is TGTGCCAGCAGTTTCACAGGGGCGGGTGAAGCTTTCTTT.

The chain couples TRBV5-1 to TRBJ2-5, with D unclear. V lost 4 bases to trimming and J lost 3 bases, with 16 bases between them. There are 15 residues in the CDR3. CDR1 and CDR2 (germline): SGHRS, YFSETQ. CDR3 sequence reads: CASSLGSGQEETQYF. DNA for the CDR3: TGCGCCAGCAGCCTGGGAAGTGGGCAGGAAGAGACCCAGTACTTC.

This chain uses TRBV9 with TRBJ2-5; D unresolved. V lost 2 bases and J lost 1, with 6 bases in between. CDR1 is SGDLS and CDR2 is YYNGEE in the germline V gene. The CDR3 is 13 residues long. The CDR3 spells CASSVRSQETQYF. CDR3 DNA sequence: TGTGCCAGCAGCGTTAGATCCCAAGAGACCCAGTACTTC.

Here the CDR3 reads CASSLKARPHNSPLHF. The DNA of the CDR3 is TGTGCCAGCAGCTTAAAGGCGCGGCCTCATAATTCACCCCTCCACTTT. The rearrangement links TRBV11-2 to TRBJ1-6, with no clear D. The CDR3 runs to 16 residues. V was pared by 2 bases and J by 5 bases, with 13 bases between. Germline CDR1 is SGHAT and CDR2 is FQNNGV.

This clone was counted only a few times. The genes are TRBV28 and TRBJ1-5, with no clear D. Germline V gene lookup returns CDR1 MDHEN and CDR2 SYDVKM. CDR3 size: 18 residues. V was trimmed by 3 bases and J by 0 bases, leaving 18 bases between them. CDR3 loop: CASSFPPLQTYSNQPQHF. In DNA, the CDR3 is TGTGCCAGCAGTTTCCCCCCCCTACAGACTTATAGCAATCAGCCCCAGCATTTT.

CDR3 in amino acids: CASSSTGEETQYF. CDR3 in DNA: TGTGCCAGCAGTTCTACAGGGGAGGAGACCCAGTACTTC. The gene calls are TRBV6-5 and TRBJ2-5; 7 nucleotides agree with TRBD1. Germline CDR1 reads MNHEY; CDR2 reads SVGAGI. This CDR3 region has 13 residues. After removal of 4 bases from V and 5 bases from J, the junction contained 4 bases not matched to a gene.